A selection of T cell receptor beta chains follows, all from one sample in a study of cytomegalovirus exposure and HLA in healthy donors. Assay used: immunoSEQ multiplex PCR; TCRdb lists only in-frame clones, some missing. The repertoire holds tens of thousands of clones, with roughly 79% as singletons. Material for sequencing was PBMCs. These TCRs come from a man aged 25-45 years in good health and CMV-seronegative. The CDR3 runs from the conserved cysteine through the conserved F or W. The D gene is left open where the match is weak. Clone size appears in some rows only: once, few, many, or a class for an expanded clone.

clone size: -
D gene: -
V gene: TRBV27
J gene: TRBJ2-1
CDR3 protein: CASSLRFGQPANEQFF
CDR3 DNA: TGTGCCAGCAGTTTAAGGTTTGGACAGCCAGCGAATGAGCAGTTCTTC

clone size: -
D gene: -
V gene: TRBV19
J gene: TRBJ1-5
CDR3 protein: CASSSPSQGWPQHF
CDR3 DNA: TGTGCCAGTAGTTCCCCTTCCCAGGGTTGGCCCCAGCATTTT

clone size: -
D gene: TRBD1
V gene: TRBV7-9
J gene: TRBJ2-7
CDR3 protein: CASSLEGQGKSYEQYF
CDR3 DNA: TGTGCCAGCAGCTTAGAAGGACAGGGGAAATCCTACGAGCAGTACTTC

clone size: -
D gene: -
V gene: TRBV6-1
J gene: TRBJ2-3
CDR3 protein: CASSLPGHSTDTQYF
CDR3 DNA: TGTGCCAGCAGTCTACCGGGACACAGCACAGATACGCAGTATTTT

clone size: -
D gene: TRBD1
V gene: TRBV6-5
J gene: TRBJ1-2
CDR3 protein: CASSWGQTYGYTF
CDR3 DNA: TGTGCCAGCAGTTGGGGACAGACCTATGGCTACACCTTC

clone size: -
D gene: -
V gene: TRBV7-3
J gene: TRBJ1-1
CDR3 protein: CASSQTGFQKAFF
CDR3 DNA: TGTGCCAGCAGCCAGACAGGTTTTCAAAAAGCTTTCTTT

clone size: -
D gene: TRBD1
V gene: TRBV27
J gene: TRBJ1-5
CDR3 protein: CASSPMTGFGNQPQHF
CDR3 DNA: TGTGCCAGCAGTCCTATGACAGGGTTTGGCAATCAGCCCCAGCATTTT

clone size: -
D gene: -
V gene: TRBV9
J gene: TRBJ1-5
CDR3 protein: CASSGQSNQPQHF
CDR3 DNA: TGTGCCAGCAGTGGACAGTCCAATCAGCCCCAGCATTTT

clone size: -
D gene: TRBD1
V gene: TRBV2
J gene: TRBJ1-2
CDR3 protein: CATSGQTQNGYTF
CDR3 DNA: TGTGCCACCTCGGGACAGACCCAAAATGGCTACACCTTC

clone size: -
D gene: -
V gene: TRBV9
J gene: TRBJ2-3
CDR3 protein: CASSVAGFSTDTQYF
CDR3 DNA: TGTGCCAGCAGCGTTGCGGGGTTTAGCACAGATACGCAGTATTTT

clone size: -
D gene: TRBD2
V gene: TRBV29-1
J gene: TRBJ2-1
CDR3 protein: CSVPRGLAGGPRGDEQFF
CDR3 DNA: TGCAGCGTCCCCAGAGGACTAGCGGGAGGGCCTAGGGGGGATGAGCAGTTCTTC

clone size: -
D gene: TRBD1
V gene: TRBV27
J gene: TRBJ1-5
CDR3 protein: CASRPGRGLSQPQHF
CDR3 DNA: TGTGCCAGCAGACCCGGGAGGGGGCTTAGTCAGCCCCAGCATTTT

clone size: -
D gene: -
V gene: TRBV11-3
J gene: TRBJ1-4
CDR3 protein: CASSLGGFNEKLFF
CDR3 DNA: TGTGCCAGCAGCTTAGGAGGGTTTAATGAAAAACTGTTTTTT

clone size: once
D gene: TRBD1
V gene: TRBV7-2
J gene: TRBJ2-7
CDR3 protein: CASSQGTGVNEQYF
CDR3 DNA: TGTGCCAGCAGCCAGGGGACAGGGGTAAACGAGCAGTACTTC

clone size: few
D gene: TRBD1
V gene: TRBV7-9
J gene: TRBJ1-4
CDR3 protein: CASSQGGQAELFF
CDR3 DNA: TGTGCCAGCAGCCAGGGGGGACAGGCGGAACTGTTTTTT

clone size: once
D gene: TRBD2
V gene: TRBV9
J gene: TRBJ2-1
CDR3 protein: CASSVGLAGENEQFF
CDR3 DNA: TGTGCCAGCAGCGTAGGACTAGCGGGAGAAAATGAGCAGTTCTTC